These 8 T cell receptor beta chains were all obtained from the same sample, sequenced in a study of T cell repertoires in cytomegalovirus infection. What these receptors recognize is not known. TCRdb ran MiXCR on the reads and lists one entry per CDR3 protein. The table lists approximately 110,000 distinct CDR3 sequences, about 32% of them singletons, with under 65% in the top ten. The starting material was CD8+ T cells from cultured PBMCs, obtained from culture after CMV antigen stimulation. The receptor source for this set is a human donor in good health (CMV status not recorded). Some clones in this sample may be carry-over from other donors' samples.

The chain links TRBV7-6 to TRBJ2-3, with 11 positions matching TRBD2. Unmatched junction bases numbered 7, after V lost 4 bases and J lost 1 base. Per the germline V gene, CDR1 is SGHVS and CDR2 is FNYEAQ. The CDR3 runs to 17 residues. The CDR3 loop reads CASSYGTSGGGTDTQYF. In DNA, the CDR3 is TGTGCCAGCAGCTACGGGACTAGCGGTGGCGGCACAGATACGCAGTATTTT.

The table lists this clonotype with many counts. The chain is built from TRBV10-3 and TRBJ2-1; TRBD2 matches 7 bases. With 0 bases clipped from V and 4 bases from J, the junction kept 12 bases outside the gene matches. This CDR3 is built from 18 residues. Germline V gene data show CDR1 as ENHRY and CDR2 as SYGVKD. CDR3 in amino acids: CAISESKVGSGVYNEQFF. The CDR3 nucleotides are TGTGCCATCAGTGAGTCGAAGGTGGGCAGCGGGGTATACAATGAGCAGTTCTTC.

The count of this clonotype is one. The CDR3 reads CASSLYPANEKLFF. The CDR3 DNA sequence: TGTGCCAGCAGTTTATATCCGGCAAATGAAAAACTGTTTTTT. This sequence joins TRBV27 and TRBJ1-4; D uncertain. V was pared by 1 base and J by 5 bases, with 8 bases between. Germline values: CDR1 MNHEY, CDR2 SMNVEV (reference sequence). This CDR3 is built from 14 residues.

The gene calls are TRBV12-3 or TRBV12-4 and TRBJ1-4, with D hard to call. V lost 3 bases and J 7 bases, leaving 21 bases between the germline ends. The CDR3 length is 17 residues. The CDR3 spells CASSFWTIKLNSEKLFF. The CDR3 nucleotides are TGTGCCAGCAGTTTCTGGACGATCAAGTTGAATAGTGAAAAACTGTTTTTT.

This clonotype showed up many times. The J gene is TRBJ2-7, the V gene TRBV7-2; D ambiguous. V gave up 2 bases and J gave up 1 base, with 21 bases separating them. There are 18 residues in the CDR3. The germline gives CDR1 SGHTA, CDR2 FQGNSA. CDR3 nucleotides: TGTGCCAGCAGCTTAACCCCCTATCTCCATGAGACTTCCTACGAGCAGTACTTC. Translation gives CASSLTPYLHETSYEQYF. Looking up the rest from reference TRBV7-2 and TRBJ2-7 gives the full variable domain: GAGVSQSPSNKVTEKGKDVELRCDPISGHTALYWYRQSLGQGLEFLIYFQGNSAPDKSGLPSDRFSAERTGGSVSTLTIQRTQQEDSAVYLCASSLTPYLHETSYEQYFGPGTRLTVT.

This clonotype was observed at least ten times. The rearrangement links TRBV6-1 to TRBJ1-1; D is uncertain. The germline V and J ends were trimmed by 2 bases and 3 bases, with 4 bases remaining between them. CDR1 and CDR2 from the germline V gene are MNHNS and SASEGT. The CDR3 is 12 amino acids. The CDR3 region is CASSEQYTEAFF. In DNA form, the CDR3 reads TGTGCCAGCAGTGAACAGTACACTGAAGCTTTCTTT.

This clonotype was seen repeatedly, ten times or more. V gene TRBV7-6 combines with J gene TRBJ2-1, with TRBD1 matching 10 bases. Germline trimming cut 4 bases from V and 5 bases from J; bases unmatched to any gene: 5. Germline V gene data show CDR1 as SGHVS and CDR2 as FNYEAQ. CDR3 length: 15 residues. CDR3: CASSSGTGANNEQFF. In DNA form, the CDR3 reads TGTGCCAGCAGCTCCGGGACAGGGGCAAACAATGAGCAGTTCTTC. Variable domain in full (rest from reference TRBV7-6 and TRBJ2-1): GAGVSQSPRYKVTKRGQDVALRCDPISGHVSLYWYRQALGQGPEFLTYFNYEAQQDKSGLPNDRFSAERPEGSISTLTIQRTEQRDSAMYRCASSSGTGANNEQFFGPGTRLTVL.

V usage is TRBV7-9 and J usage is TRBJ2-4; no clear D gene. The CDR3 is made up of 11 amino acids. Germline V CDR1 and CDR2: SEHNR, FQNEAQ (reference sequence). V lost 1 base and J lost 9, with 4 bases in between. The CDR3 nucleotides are TGTGCCAGCAGCTTAGACTTCATTCAGTACTTC. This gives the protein CASSLDFIQYF.